One sample yielded the 27 T cell receptor beta chains listed below, sequenced in a study of blood T cell repertoires in COVID-19. The data were produced by immunoSEQ multiplex PCR, yet TCRdb's version contains in-frame clones alone and is incomplete. The sample includes some 330,000 clones, around 87% of them seen just once. The sequenced material came from PBMCs or T cells enriched from blood (not recorded which). The receptors shown here come from a man in his forties in a cohort exposed to, infected with or recovered from COVID-19 (not recorded which).

This clone was found once. The J gene is TRBJ1-6, the V gene TRBV30; tentative D call: TRBD1 (5 bases). V was shortened by 0 bases and J by 7 bases, with 13 bases between the two germline ends. The CDR3 consists of 15 residues. Germline V gene lookup returns CDR1 GTSNPN and CDR2 SVGIG (reference sequence). DNA of the CDR3: TGTGCCTGGAGTGTACCGGCAGGGCGAAATTCACCCCTCCACTTT. Translating it yields CAWSVPAGRNSPLHF.

Regarding this clone: Additional DNA sequences in this sample encode the identical CDR3. The V gene is TRBV7-2, the J gene TRBJ2-7; D possibly corresponds to TRBD1 (5 bases). This CDR3 is 14 amino acids long. Germline V lookup: CDR1 SGHTA, CDR2 FQGNSA. V lost 5 bases to trimming and J lost 0 bases, with 11 bases between them. The DNA for the CDR3 is TGTGCCAGCAGCACTCAGGGAAGCTCCTACGAGCAGTACTTC. It encodes CASSTQGSSYEQYF.

The V call is TRBV7-6, the J call TRBJ2-1; 9 positions agree with TRBD2. Germline V gene data show CDR1 as SGHVS and CDR2 as FNYEAQ. V lost 1 base, J lost 8 bases, and 3 bases stayed unmatched. This CDR3 comprises 14 residues. CDR3 loop: CASSLDGGRDEQFF. Here the CDR3 DNA reads TGTGCCAGCAGCTTAGACGGCGGGAGGGATGAGCAGTTCTTC.

The chain uses TRBV28 and TRBJ1-6; 7 bases line up with TRBD1. The ends lost 4 bases at V and 7 bases at J; junction bases unmatched: 7. The CDR3 totals 15 residues. Germline V gene lookup returns CDR1 MDHEN and CDR2 SYDVKM. The CDR3 protein is CASSSPDRPNSPLHF. The CDR3 DNA sequence: TGTGCCAGCAGTTCCCCGGACAGGCCGAATTCACCCCTCCACTTT.

The gene calls are TRBV1 and TRBJ2-7; the D call TRBD2 from the table was never checked on the DNA. TRBV1 is annotated as a pseudogene. The CDR3 contains 14 residues. CDR3 nucleotides: TGCACCAGCAGCCAAATAGATCTACCCTACGAGCAGTACTTC. Protein sequence: CTSSQIDLPYEQYF.

The chain has TRBV28 and TRBJ1-1, with 9 nucleotides matching TRBD1. The V and J ends lost 7 bases and 2 bases, in that order; junction bases with no gene match: 8. The CDR3 is 15 amino acids. Per germline, CDR1 MDHEN and CDR2 SYDVKM. CDR3 nucleotides: TGTGCCAGCACCGGGACAGGGTCCCAAAACACTGAAGCTTTCTTT. Translation gives CASTGTGSQNTEAFF.

The chain carries TRBV7-2 and TRBJ2-7; TRBD2 agrees at 13 bases. The CDR3 sequence is 16 residues long. The germline V gene has CDR1 SGHTA and CDR2 FQGNSA. After removal of 5 bases from V and 3 bases from J, the junction contained 7 bases not matched to a gene. The CDR3 loop reads CASSGGLAGDYYEQYF. The CDR3 DNA follows: TGTGCCAGCAGCGGAGGACTAGCGGGAGATTACTACGAGCAGTACTTC.

The chain employs TRBV5-5 and TRBJ2-1; 8 bases match TRBD2. V trimming: 1 base; J trimming: 6 bases; junction bases outside the gene matches: 9. Germline CDR1 SGHKS, CDR2 YYEKEE (reference sequence). This CDR3 has 16 residues. In DNA form, the CDR3 reads TGTGCCAGCAGCTTGTTCTCAGCGGGAGTACGCAATGAGCAGTTCTTC. Translating gives CASSLFSAGVRNEQFF.

The chain is built from TRBV5-1 and TRBJ2-2; D is perhaps TRBD2 (5 bases). Germline CDR1 SGHRS, CDR2 YFSETQ. Trimming pared 2 bases from V and 5 bases from J, leaving 10 bases between. CDR3 length: 14 amino acids. The CDR3 reads CASSFGIRTGELFF. CDR3 nucleotide sequence: TGCGCCAGCAGCTTCGGGATTCGAACCGGGGAGCTGTTTTTT.

The chain employs TRBV25-1 and TRBJ2-2; 10 nucleotides match TRBD2. From germline, CDR1 is MGHDK and CDR2 SYGVNS. The CDR3 length is 16 residues. Unmatched junction bases numbered 4, after V lost 6 bases and J lost 0 bases. The CDR3 protein is CASSPGTSANTGELFF. The CDR3 DNA is TGTGCCAGCAGCCCCGGGACTAGCGCGAACACCGGGGAGCTGTTTTTT.

The gene calls are TRBV27 and TRBJ2-1; 7 bases are a match to TRBD1. Trimming removed 5 bases from V and 9 bases from J; junction bases left unmatched: 4. From germline, CDR1 is MNHEY and CDR2 SMNVEV (reference sequence). The CDR3 totals 12 residues. The CDR3 loop is CASSQQGTEQFF. DNA for the CDR3: TGTGCCAGCAGTCAACAGGGGACTGAGCAGTTCTTC.

This clone occurred once. This specimen includes other DNA sequences encoding the same CDR3. V gene TRBV9 combines with J gene TRBJ2-5, with 14 bases lining up with TRBD2. Germline V gives CDR1 SGDLS, CDR2 YYNGEE. Trimming at V came to 2 bases and at J to 2 bases, leaving 5 bases not matched to a gene. CDR3 size: 17 residues. The CDR3 nucleotides are TGTGCCAGCAGCGTTGGACTAGCGGGAGGTGGGCAAGAGACCCAGTACTTC. It codes for CASSVGLAGGGQETQYF.

Details on this clone: The germline gene is not matched at one end of the junction; a read error may be the cause. This chain links TRBV18 with TRBJ2-7; D is possibly TRBD2 (6 bases). CDR1 is KGHSH and CDR2 is LQKENI in the germline V gene. The CDR3 totals 11 residues. The CDR3 sequence: CASSREAERNF. CDR3 sequence (DNA): TGTGCCAGCTCACGGGAGGCAGAAAGGAACTTC. Drawing the rest from reference TRBV18 and TRBJ2-7, the complete variable domain is NAGVMQNPRHLVRRRGQEARLRCSPMKGHSHVYWYRQLPEEGLKFMVYLQKENIIDESGMPKERFSAEFPKEGPSILRIQQVVRGDSAAYFCASSREAERNFGPGTRLTVT.

Comment on this clone: Other DNA sequences within the sample encode an identical CDR3. The chain carries TRBV3-1 (or the pseudogene TRBV3-2) and TRBJ1-1; D uncertain. Trimming stripped 4 bases from V and 3 bases from J, with 6 bases between. CDR1 is LGHDT and CDR2 is YNNKEL in the germline V gene (reference sequence). The CDR3 consists of 12 residues. The CDR3 sequence is CASSRRDTEAFF. The CDR3 DNA sequence: TGTGCCAGCAGCCGGAGGGACACTGAAGCTTTCTTT.

The J gene is TRBJ2-7, the V gene TRBV3-1 (or the pseudogene TRBV3-2); tentatively, D is TRBD1 (6 bases). Deletions cut 0 bases from V and 2 bases from J, with 14 bases between. CDR1 is LGHDT, CDR2 YNNKEL, per germline (reference sequence). This CDR3 spans 16 amino acids. The CDR3 nucleotides read TGTGCCAGCAGCCAAGATAACTGGCAGGGGACCTACGAGCAGTACTTC. Translation: CASSQDNWQGTYEQYF.

The rearrangement uses TRBV7-2 and TRBJ2-5, with 13 nucleotides matching TRBD2. The CDR3 is made up of 16 amino acids. Germline V lookup: CDR1 SGHTA, CDR2 FQGNSA. Trimming took 6 bases from V and 1 from J; bases not matched to a gene: 5. The CDR3 here is CASRKGTSGIQETQYF. CDR3 nucleotides: TGTGCCAGCAGAAAGGGGACTAGCGGGATCCAAGAGACCCAGTACTTC.

The chain combines TRBV10-1 with TRBJ2-1; 9 nucleotides match TRBD2. Looked up from germline, CDR1 is WNHNN and CDR2 is SYGVQD (reference sequence). V shed 2 bases and J 4 bases; nucleotides not matched to a gene: 6. The length of the CDR3 is 16 residues. The CDR3 DNA reads as TGCGCCAGCAGTGAGCCGCGGGAGGGCCGGTACAATGAGCAGTTCTTC. Protein product: CASSEPREGRYNEQFF.

The chain employs TRBV28 and TRBJ1-4, with D uncertain. Trimming took 3 bases from V and 0 from J, leaving 8 bases between them. Germline CDR1 is MDHEN and CDR2 is SYDVKM. This CDR3 comprises 15 residues. This chain's CDR3 is CASSFGGPTNEKLFF. CDR3 in DNA: TGTGCCAGCAGTTTTGGTGGCCCAACTAATGAAAAACTGTTTTTT.

The V call is TRBV28, the J call TRBJ2-5; unclear D gene. V shed 2 bases and J shed 1 base, with 5 bases lying between them. This CDR3 has 13 residues. CDR1 is MDHEN, CDR2 SYDVKM, per germline. The CDR3 DNA follows: TGTGCCAGCAGTTTAGCGGTCCAAGAGACCCAGTACTTC. Protein: CASSLAVQETQYF.

The V and J genes are TRBV13 and TRBJ1-3; tentative D call: TRBD1 (5 bases). From germline, CDR1 is PRHDT and CDR2 FYEKMQ (reference sequence). This CDR3 contains 17 residues. V shed 1 base and J shed 4 bases, with 17 bases lying between them. In DNA form, the CDR3 reads TGTGCCAGCAGCTTAGACTCTCGTAATAAGGGGGGAAACACCATATATTTT. Amino acids: CASSLDSRNKGGNTIYF. Full variable domain (rest looked up from reference TRBV13 and TRBJ1-3): AAGVIQSPRHLIKEKRETATLKCYPIPRHDTVYWYQQGPGQDPQFLISFYEKMQSDKGSIPDRFSAQQFSDYHSELNMSSLELGDSALYFCASSLDSRNKGGNTIYFGEGSWLTVV.

The chain combines TRBV28 with TRBJ1-5; TRBD1 agrees at 9 bases. There are 16 residues in the CDR3. The trim removed 3 bases at V and 6 bases at J, leaving 9 bases unmatched. Germline V gene lookup returns CDR1 MDHEN and CDR2 SYDVKM. CDR3 sequence (DNA): TGTGCCAGCAGTTTTCTAAAGGGACAGGGAGTTCAGCCCCAGCATTTT. Protein: CASSFLKGQGVQPQHF.

The rearrangement joins TRBV29-1 to TRBJ1-2; weak D call: TRBD1 (5 bases). The CDR3 contains 13 residues. CDR1 is SQVTM, CDR2 ANQGSEA, per germline. V lost 0 bases and J 8 bases, leaving 13 bases between the germline ends. CDR3 DNA: TGCAGCGTTGAAGATTTTGGAGGGGTCGGCTACACCTTC. Protein sequence: CSVEDFGGVGYTF. Based on the CDR3 plus reference TRBV29-1 and TRBJ1-2, the full variable domain is SAVISQKPSRDICQRGTSLTIQCQVDSQVTMMFWYRQQPGQSLTLIATANQGSEATYESGFVIDKFPISRPNLTFSTLTVSNMSPEDSSIYLCSVEDFGGVGYTFGSGTRLTVV.

The chain has TRBV6-1 and TRBJ1-1; D remains unclear. This CDR3 spans 12 amino acids. The V and J ends lost 3 bases and 10 bases respectively, with 12 bases between them. Germline values: CDR1 MNHNS, CDR2 SASEGT. The chain's CDR3 is CASSEPTRGAFF. The CDR3 DNA follows: TGTGCCAGCAGTGAGCCGACCCGCGGAGCTTTCTTT.

This CDR3 is CASRLSGGLAFF. The CDR3 region has the DNA TGTGCCAGCAGGTTGTCAGGGGGCTTGGCTTTCTTT. This chain joins TRBV28 and TRBJ1-1; 8 nucleotides match TRBD1. The J segment lost 11 bases and the V segment lost 6 bases, leaving 8 bases of the junction unmatched. From germline, CDR1 is MDHEN and CDR2 SYDVKM. This CDR3 is 12 amino acids long. The variable domain in full, with the rest retrieved from reference TRBV28 and TRBJ1-1, is DVKVTQSSRYLVKRTGEKVFLECVQDMDHENMFWYRQDPGLGLRLIYFSYDVKMKEKGDIPEGYSVSREKKERFSLILESASTNQTSMYLCASRLSGGLAFFGQGTRLTVV.

CDR3 in amino acids: CASRGDRGVSSPLHF. In DNA, the CDR3 is TGTGCCAGCAGAGGAGACAGGGGGGTGAGTTCACCCCTCCACTTT. The rearrangement links TRBV2 to TRBJ1-6; 9 bases map to TRBD1. V lost 6 bases and J lost 9; bases outside the gene matches: 9. The CDR3 loop spans 15 amino acids. Germline assignment: CDR1 SNHLY and CDR2 FYNNEI.

The CDR3 is CASSSGTSTSGNTGELFF. The CDR3 DNA reads TGCGCCAGCAGCTCCGGGACCTCGACTAGCGGGAACACCGGGGAGCTGTTTTTT. The rearrangement uses TRBV5-1 and TRBJ2-2; 9 nucleotides line up with TRBD2. CDR3 length: 18 amino acids. Looked up from germline, CDR1 is SGHRS and CDR2 is YFSETQ. V trimming: 3 bases; J trimming: 1 base; junction bases outside the gene matches: 10.

The J gene is TRBJ1-6, the V gene TRBV7-9; TRBD1 matches at 7 bases. Trimming removed 1 base from V and 7 bases from J; junction bases left unmatched: 4. CDR1 and CDR2 from the germline V gene are SEHNR and FQNEAQ (reference sequence). This CDR3 comprises 15 residues. This chain's CDR3 is CASSLGTGANSPLHF. The CDR3 nucleotides are TGTGCCAGCAGCTTAGGGACAGGAGCGAATTCACCCCTCCACTTT.